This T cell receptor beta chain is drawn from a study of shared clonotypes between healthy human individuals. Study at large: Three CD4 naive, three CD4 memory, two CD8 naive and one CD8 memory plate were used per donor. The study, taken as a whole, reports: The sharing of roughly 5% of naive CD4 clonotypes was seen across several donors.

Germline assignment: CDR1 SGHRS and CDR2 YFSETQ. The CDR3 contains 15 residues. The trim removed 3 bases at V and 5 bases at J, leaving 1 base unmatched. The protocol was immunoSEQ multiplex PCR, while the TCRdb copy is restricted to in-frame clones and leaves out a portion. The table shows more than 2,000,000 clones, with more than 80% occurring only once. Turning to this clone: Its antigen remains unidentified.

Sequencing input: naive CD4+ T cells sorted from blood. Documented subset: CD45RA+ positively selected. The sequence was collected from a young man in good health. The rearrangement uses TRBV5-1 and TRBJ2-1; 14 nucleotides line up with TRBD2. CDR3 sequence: CASSWTSGRHNEQFF. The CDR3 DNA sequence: TGCGCCAGCAGCTGGACTAGCGGGAGGCACAATGAGCAGTTCTTC.